This TCR beta chain was profiled in a study of T-cell reconstitution after alpha-beta-depleted transplantation in children. This sample's TCRbeta library carried unique molecular identifier barcodes. TCRdb re-called the PCR reads with MiXCR, one entry per CDR3 protein. The profile shows about 610,000 distinct CDR3 sequences, more than 9% of them singletons. V gave up 1 base and J gave up 5 bases; unmatched junction bases: 5. The germline V gene encodes CDR1 MNHEY and CDR2 SMNVEV (reference sequence). CDR3 length equals 16 residues. The TCR originated in a human donor who donated a stem cell graft to a child with acute myeloid leukemia. This chain connects TRBV27 to TRBJ2-3; TRBD1 matches at 11 bases. Material: PBMCs from the stem cell graft donor, obtained from the stem cell graft. CDR3 amino acids: CASSLYRTGGKDTQYF. The CDR3 DNA sequence: TGTGCCAGCAGTTTATACCGGACAGGGGGCAAAGATACGCAGTATTTT.